Listed below are T cell receptor beta chains from one sample, sequenced in a study of long-term antiretroviral therapy in people with HIV. Clones were sequenced by immunoSEQ multiplex PCR, and TCRdb holds only the in-frame ones, with some missing. The sample holds about 18,000 clones, 80% to 90% seen once. Sequenced material: unsorted PBMCs, taken 0.6 years after starting antiretroviral therapy. The receptors stem from a woman aged 18-30 years with HIV. CDR3s include the opening cysteine and the closing phenylalanine or tryptophan. D genes are given only for firm matches. Only part of the rows carry a size: once, few, many, or a class if the clone is expanded.

size: .; D: .; J: TRBJ1-1; V: TRBV10-3; CDR3: CAITRTENTEAFF; DNA: TGTGCCATCACCAGGACAGAGAACACTGAAGCTTTCTTT
size: once; D: .; J: TRBJ2-1; V: TRBV5-8; CDR3: CASSLTRPSSYNEQFF; DNA: TGTGCCAGCAGCTTGACAAGACCGAGCTCCTACAATGAGCAGTTCTTC
size: .; D: .; J: TRBJ1-4; V: TRBV6-6; CDR3: CASSYSLQGSREKLFF; DNA: TGTGCCAGCAGTTACTCACTCCAGGGAAGTAGGGAAAAACTGTTTTTT
size: .; D: TRBD2; J: TRBJ2-3; V: TRBV6-6; CDR3: CASTQLAGVRDTQYF; DNA: TGTGCCAGCACTCAACTAGCGGGGGTCCGGGATACGCAGTATTTT
size: .; D: .; J: TRBJ2-2; V: TRBV2; CDR3: CASSEIRVGTGELFF; DNA: TGTGCCAGCAGTGAAATAAGGGTTGGGACCGGGGAGCTGTTTTTT
size: .; D: .; J: TRBJ1-5; V: TRBV6-5; CDR3: CANSGNGQPQHF; DNA: TGTGCCAACAGTGGCAACGGTCAGCCCCAGCATTTT
size: .; D: .; J: TRBJ1-2; V: TRBV19; CDR3: CASSRQPFSTSANYGYTF; DNA: TGTGCCAGTAGTCGTCAGCCTTTCTCGACCTCAGCTAACTATGGCTACACCTTC
size: .; D: TRBD1; J: TRBJ2-1; V: TRBV7-8; CDR3: CASSRDRGPYNEQFF; DNA: TGTGCCAGCAGCCGCGACAGGGGACCCTACAATGAGCAGTTCTTC
size: .; D: .; J: TRBJ1-4; V: TRBV30; CDR3: CALQGDTEKLFF; DNA: TGTGCCTTACAGGGAGATACTGAAAAACTGTTTTTT
size: .; D: TRBD2; J: TRBJ2-7; V: TRBV18; CDR3: CASSPPSGALAEQYF; DNA: TGTGCCAGCTCACCGCCCAGCGGGGCGCTCGCCGAGCAGTACTTC
size: .; D: .; J: TRBJ2-1; V: TRBV13; CDR3: CASSLGEEQFF; DNA: TGTGCCAGCAGCTTAGGGGAGGAGCAGTTCTTC
size: .; D: TRBD1; J: TRBJ1-1; V: TRBV7-8; CDR3: CASSSRQGQNTEAFF; DNA: TGTGCCAGCAGCTCGAGACAGGGCCAGAACACTGAAGCTTTCTTT
size: .; D: TRBD2; J: TRBJ2-1; V: TRBV11-2; CDR3: CASSFASGGINEQFF; DNA: TGTGCCAGCAGCTTCGCTAGCGGGGGGATCAATGAGCAGTTCTTC
size: .; D: TRBD1; J: TRBJ1-1; V: TRBV7-3; CDR3: CASSLRGTGEGVNTEAFF; DNA: TGTGCCAGCAGCTTAAGAGGAACAGGGGAAGGTGTGAACACTGAAGCTTTCTTT
size: few; D: .; J: TRBJ1-1; V: TRBV28; CDR3: CASRLPGRSTEAFF; DNA: TGTGCCAGCAGGCTCCCAGGACGCTCCACTGAAGCTTTCTTT
size: .; D: .; J: TRBJ1-2; V: TRBV5-4; CDR3: CASSLLQGNSGYTF; DNA: TGTGCCAGCAGCTTACTTCAGGGAAATTCTGGCTACACCTTC
size: .; D: .; J: TRBJ2-3; V: TRBV28; CDR3: CASSLRTASTDTQYF; DNA: TGTGCCAGCAGTTTGAGGACAGCGAGCACAGATACGCAGTATTTT
size: .; D: .; J: TRBJ2-6; V: TRBV18; CDR3: CASSPMEGSSGANVLTF; DNA: TGTGCCAGCTCACCGATGGAGGGATCGTCTGGGGCCAACGTCCTGACTTTC
size: .; D: TRBD2; J: TRBJ2-7; V: TRBV28; CDR3: CASRLTSGRAYEQYF; DNA: TGTGCCAGCAGGCTGACTAGCGGGAGGGCCTACGAGCAGTACTTC
size: .; D: .; J: TRBJ1-2; V: TRBV30; CDR3: CAWSFRDFWGYTF; DNA: TGTGCCTGGAGTTTTAGGGACTTCTGGGGCTACACCTTC
size: .; D: TRBD2; J: TRBJ2-7; V: TRBV28; CDR3: CASSLDALASGYEQYF; DNA: TGTGCCAGCAGTTTAGACGCCCTCGCTAGCGGTTACGAGCAGTACTTC
size: .; D: .; J: TRBJ1-2; V: TRBV5-6; CDR3: CASSLEGVGYTF; DNA: TGTGCCAGCAGCTTGGAAGGGGTAGGCTACACCTTC
size: once; D: .; J: TRBJ2-2; V: TRBV4-1; CDR3: CASSQGLGTGELFF; DNA: TGCGCCAGCAGCCAAGGCTTGGGGACCGGGGAGCTGTTTTTT
size: few; D: .; J: TRBJ1-2; V: TRBV5-1; CDR3: CASSLAGTVEGYTF; DNA: TGCGCCAGCAGCTTAGCCGGGACCGTGGAGGGCTACACCTTC
size: .; D: .; J: TRBJ2-1; V: TRBV7-9; CDR3: CASSRMGRGQQFF; DNA: TGTGCCAGCAGCCGGATGGGGAGGGGGCAGCAGTTCTTC
size: few; D: .; J: TRBJ2-7; V: TRBV6-5; CDR3: CASSYSMGGLYEQYF; DNA: TGTGCCAGCAGTTACTCGATGGGGGGCTTGTACGAGCAGTACTTC
size: .; D: TRBD2; J: TRBJ2-7; V: TRBV7-9; CDR3: CASSLKGLAGLEQYF; DNA: TGTGCCAGCAGCTTAAAGGGACTAGCGGGACTTGAGCAGTACTTC
size: .; D: .; J: TRBJ2-1; V: TRBV29-1; CDR3: CSVRPRDNEQFF; DNA: TGCAGCGTTCGTCCCCGCGACAATGAGCAGTTCTTC
size: .; D: .; J: TRBJ1-5; V: TRBV18; CDR3: CASSLSRNQPQHF; DNA: TGTGCCAGCTCCCTATCGCGCAATCAGCCCCAGCATTTT
size: .; D: .; J: TRBJ1-1; V: TRBV15; CDR3: CATSRGDTAPAEAFF; DNA: TGTGCCACCAGCAGAGGGGACACGGCTCCGGCTGAAGCTTTCTTT
size: few; D: TRBD1; J: TRBJ2-7; V: TRBV11-2; CDR3: CASSLRGQGFYEQYF; DNA: TGTGCCAGCAGCTTAAGGGGGCAGGGTTTCTACGAGCAGTACTTC
size: .; D: .; J: TRBJ2-1; V: TRBV7-2; CDR3: CASSPDVGGPYNEQFF; DNA: TGTGCCAGCAGCCCAGACGTCGGGGGCCCCTACAATGAGCAGTTCTTC
size: .; D: TRBD1; J: TRBJ1-4; V: TRBV7-9; CDR3: CASSFQGAREKLFF; DNA: TGTGCCAGCAGCTTCCAGGGGGCTCGAGAAAAACTGTTTTTT
size: .; D: TRBD2; J: TRBJ2-1; V: TRBV7-8; CDR3: CASSLTGGEQFF; DNA: TGTGCCAGCAGCTTAACGGGGGGTGAGCAGTTCTTC
size: medium-sized; D: .; J: TRBJ1-3; V: TRBV6-1; CDR3: CASSEWVASGNTIYF; DNA: TGTGCCAGCAGTGAATGGGTCGCCTCTGGAAACACCATATATTTT
size: .; D: .; J: TRBJ1-5; V: TRBV9; CDR3: CASSVAGRGNQPQHF; DNA: TGTGCCAGCAGCGTCGCAGGGAGGGGTAATCAGCCCCAGCATTTT
size: .; D: TRBD2; J: TRBJ2-3; V: TRBV29-1; CDR3: CSADEGGTDTQYF; DNA: TGCAGCGCCGACGAGGGAGGGACAGATACGCAGTATTTT
size: .; D: .; J: TRBJ2-1; V: TRBV7-9; CDR3: CASSLGRDEQFF; DNA: TGTGCCAGCAGCTTAGGGAGGGATGAGCAGTTCTTC
size: .; D: .; J: TRBJ1-2; V: TRBV6-1; CDR3: CASRSSGRANYGYTF; DNA: TGTGCCAGCAGATCGTCCGGGAGAGCTAACTATGGCTACACCTTC
size: .; D: .; J: TRBJ2-7; V: TRBV2; CDR3: CASAGYEQYF; DNA: TGTGCCAGTGCGGGCTACGAGCAGTACTTC
size: .; D: .; J: TRBJ2-2; V: TRBV28; CDR3: CATTLGGTGELFF; DNA: TGTGCCACCACCCTCGGTGGTACCGGGGAGCTGTTTTTT
size: .; D: TRBD2; J: TRBJ2-3; V: TRBV28; CDR3: CASSLRVGGPSDTQYF; DNA: TGTGCCAGCAGTTTAAGAGTGGGAGGGCCGTCAGATACGCAGTATTTT
size: .; D: TRBD1; J: TRBJ1-4; V: TRBV30; CDR3: CAWSPGQMVEKLFF; DNA: TGTGCCTGGAGTCCGGGACAGATGGTTGAAAAACTGTTTTTT
size: few; D: TRBD1; J: TRBJ2-3; V: TRBV27; CDR3: CASSLGTGETDTQYF; DNA: TGTGCCAGCAGTTTGGGGACAGGGGAAACAGATACGCAGTATTTT
size: .; D: .; J: TRBJ2-5; V: TRBV5-1; CDR3: CASSLGDQETQYF; DNA: TGCGCCAGCAGCCTGGGGGATCAAGAGACCCAGTACTTC
size: .; D: .; J: TRBJ2-3; V: TRBV9; CDR3: CASSLQSSSTDTQYF; DNA: TGTGCCAGCAGCTTACAGTCCTCTAGCACAGATACGCAGTATTTT
size: .; D: .; J: TRBJ1-3; V: TRBV11-2; CDR3: CASSLQGYGNTIYF; DNA: TGTGCCAGCAGCTTACAGGGATACGGAAACACCATATATTTT
size: once; D: .; J: TRBJ2-1; V: TRBV27; CDR3: CASSQRSGTPRKNEQFF; DNA: TGTGCCAGCAGTCAAAGGTCCGGGACACCTAGGAAAAATGAGCAGTTCTTC